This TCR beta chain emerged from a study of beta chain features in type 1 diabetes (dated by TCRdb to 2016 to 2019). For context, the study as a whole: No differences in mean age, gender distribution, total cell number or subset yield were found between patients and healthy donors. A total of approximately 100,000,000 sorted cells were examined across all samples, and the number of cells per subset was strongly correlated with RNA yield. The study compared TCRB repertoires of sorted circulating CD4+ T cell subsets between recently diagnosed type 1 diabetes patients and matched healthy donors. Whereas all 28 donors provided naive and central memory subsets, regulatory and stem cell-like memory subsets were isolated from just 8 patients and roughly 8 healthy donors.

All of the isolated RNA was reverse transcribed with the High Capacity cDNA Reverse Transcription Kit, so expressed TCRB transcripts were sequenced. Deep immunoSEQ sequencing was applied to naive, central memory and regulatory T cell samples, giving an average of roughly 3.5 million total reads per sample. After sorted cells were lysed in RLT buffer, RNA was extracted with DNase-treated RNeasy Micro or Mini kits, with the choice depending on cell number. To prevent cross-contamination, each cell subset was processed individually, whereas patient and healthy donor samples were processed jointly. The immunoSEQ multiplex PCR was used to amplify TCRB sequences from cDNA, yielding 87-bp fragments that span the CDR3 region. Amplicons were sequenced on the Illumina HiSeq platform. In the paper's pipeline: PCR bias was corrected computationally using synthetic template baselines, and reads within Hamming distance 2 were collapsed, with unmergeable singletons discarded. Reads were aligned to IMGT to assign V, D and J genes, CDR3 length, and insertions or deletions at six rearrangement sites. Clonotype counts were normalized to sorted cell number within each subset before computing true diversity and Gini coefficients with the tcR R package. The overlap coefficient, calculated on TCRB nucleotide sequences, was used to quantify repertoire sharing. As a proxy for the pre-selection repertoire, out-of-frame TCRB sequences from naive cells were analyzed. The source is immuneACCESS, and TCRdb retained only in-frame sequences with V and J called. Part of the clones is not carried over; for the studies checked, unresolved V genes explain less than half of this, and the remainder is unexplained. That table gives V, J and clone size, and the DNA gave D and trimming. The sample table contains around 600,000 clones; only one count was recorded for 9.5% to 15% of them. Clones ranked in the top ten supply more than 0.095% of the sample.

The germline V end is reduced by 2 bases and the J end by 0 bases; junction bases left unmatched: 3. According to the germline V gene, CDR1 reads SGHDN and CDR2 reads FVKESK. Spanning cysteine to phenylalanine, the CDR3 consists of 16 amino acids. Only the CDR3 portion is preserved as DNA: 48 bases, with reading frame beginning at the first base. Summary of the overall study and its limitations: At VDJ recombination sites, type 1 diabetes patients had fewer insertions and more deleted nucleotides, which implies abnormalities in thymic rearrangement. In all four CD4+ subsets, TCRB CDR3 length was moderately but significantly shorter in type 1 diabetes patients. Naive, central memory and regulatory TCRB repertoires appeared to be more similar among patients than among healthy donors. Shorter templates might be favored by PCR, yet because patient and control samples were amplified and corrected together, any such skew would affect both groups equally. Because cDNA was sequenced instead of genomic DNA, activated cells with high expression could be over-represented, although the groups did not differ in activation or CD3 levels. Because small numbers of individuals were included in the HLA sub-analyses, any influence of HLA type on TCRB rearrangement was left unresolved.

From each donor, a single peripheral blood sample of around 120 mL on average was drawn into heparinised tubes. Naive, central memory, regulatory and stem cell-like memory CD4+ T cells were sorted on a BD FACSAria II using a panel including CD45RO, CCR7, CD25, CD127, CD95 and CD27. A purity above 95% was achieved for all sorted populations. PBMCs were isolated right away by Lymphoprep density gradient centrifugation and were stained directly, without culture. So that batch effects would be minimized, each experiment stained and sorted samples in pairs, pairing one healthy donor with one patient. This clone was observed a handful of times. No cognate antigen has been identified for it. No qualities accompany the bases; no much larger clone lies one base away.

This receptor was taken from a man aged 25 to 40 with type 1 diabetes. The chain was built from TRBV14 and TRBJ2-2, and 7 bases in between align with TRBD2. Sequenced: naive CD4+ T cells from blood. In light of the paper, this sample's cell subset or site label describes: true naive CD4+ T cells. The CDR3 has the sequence CASSQRAGANTGELFF. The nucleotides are TGTGCCAGCAGCCAAAGGGCGGGAGCGAACACCGGGGAGCTGTTTTTT. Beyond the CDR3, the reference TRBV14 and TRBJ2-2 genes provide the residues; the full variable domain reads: EAGVTQFPSHSVIEKGQTVTLRCDPISGHDNLYWYRRVMGKEIKFLLHFVKESKQDESGMPNNRFLAERTGGTYSTLKVQPAELEDSGVYFCASSQRAGANTGELFFGEGSRLTVL.